Here is one T cell receptor beta chain with its context. What it binds is unknown. The junction and the germline gene differ at one end; a read error may be behind it. This specimen belongs to a study of T cells in Graves' hyperthyroidism and ophthalmopathy. Study-level findings and limits: Researchers found most expanded thyroid clonotypes above 0.001 in blood as well.

RNA transcripts gave rise to amplified TCR beta CDR3 regions. First-round RT-PCR of the TCR CDR3 relied on the HTBI primer set. TCRdb redid the calling of the multiplex PCR reads with MiXCR, one entry per CDR3 protein. The profile shows a few hundred thousand distinct CDR3 sequences, 15% to 19% of them singletons. Exclusion of patients followed from uncontrolled infection, other autoimmune disease, pregnancy or lactation. This CDR3 has 14 amino acids. Germline V gene lookup returns CDR1 ENHRY and CDR2 SYGVKD. The rearrangement links TRBV10-3 to TRBJ2-6; the D gene is possibly TRBD2 (5 bases). The source material was blood. The sequence was collected from a woman aged 25 to 39 with Graves' hyperthyroidism. The CDR3 nucleotides are TGTACCATCAACAGCGGCTCTGGGGCCAACGTCCTGACTTTC. Encoded protein: CTINSGSGANVLTF.